The 5 T cell receptor beta chains reported below all come from one sample, sequenced in a study of identical twins. From the 5' RACE reads, TCRdb called clonotypes with MiXCR, one entry per CDR3 protein. This table has a few hundred thousand distinct CDR3 sequences, roughly 20% appearing once. Specimen: naive T cells sorted from blood. Source of these receptors: a man aged 45-65 years in good health.

This clonotype was found many times. The chain recombines TRBV7-2 with TRBJ1-6; TRBD1 matches 7 bases. The CDR3 loop spans 15 amino acids. From germline, CDR1 is SGHTA and CDR2 FQGNSA. V trimming: 3 bases; J trimming: 7 bases; junction bases outside the gene matches: 6. The CDR3 spells CASSFRQGQNSPLHF. CDR3 nucleotide sequence: TGTGCCAGCAGCTTCCGACAGGGACAGAATTCACCCCTCCACTTT.

This sequence joins TRBV11-2 and TRBJ1-1; the match to TRBD1 covers 8 bases. Germline lookup yields CDR1 SGHAT and CDR2 FQNNGV. Germline trimming cut 3 bases from V and 2 bases from J; bases unmatched to any gene: 8. The CDR3 has 16 amino acids. This CDR3 reads CASSLGRGRKNTEAFF. The CDR3, as DNA: TGTGCCAGCAGCTTGGGCAGGGGGCGTAAAAACACTGAAGCTTTCTTT.

The rearrangement uses TRBV12-3 or TRBV12-4 and TRBJ1-2; weak D call: TRBD1 (5 bases). V was clipped by 3 bases and J by 5 bases, with 13 bases between them. The CDR3 extends over 14 amino acids. CDR3 in amino acids: CASSFPGPKYGYTF. As DNA, the CDR3 is TGTGCCAGCAGTTTCCCGGGACCAAAATATGGCTACACCTTC.

The chain recombines TRBV7-3 with TRBJ2-5, with TRBD2 matching 11 bases. V shed 0 bases, J shed 1 base, and the junction held 1 base outside the gene matches. The CDR3 length is 16 residues. CDR1 SGHTA and CDR2 FQGTGA come from the germline V gene. Written as DNA, the CDR3 is TGTGCCAGCAGCTTAACTGGGACTAGCGGCCAAGAGACCCAGTACTTC. This codes for CASSLTGTSGQETQYF. Based on the CDR3 plus reference TRBV7-3 and TRBJ2-5, the full variable domain is GAGVSQTPSNKVTEKGKYVELRCDPISGHTALYWYRQSLGQGPEFLIYFQGTGAADDSGLPNDRFFAVRPEGSVSTLKIQRTERGDSAVYLCASSLTGTSGQETQYFGPGTRLLVL.

This rearrangement joins TRBV7-9 to TRBJ1-5, with a tentative D call TRBD1 (5 bases). CDR3 length: 15 amino acids. CDR1 is SEHNR and CDR2 is FQNEAQ in the germline V gene (reference sequence). V dropped 5 bases and J dropped 6 bases, with 17 bases sitting between them. CDR3 protein: CASSIGTLRGQPQHF. The CDR3 DNA sequence: TGTGCCAGCAGCATCGGGACGCTGAGAGGTCAGCCCCAGCATTTT.